The rows below give T cell receptor beta chains drawn from one sample of a study of resident and recirculating memory T cells in vitiligo. Sequencing was performed with immunoSEQ multiplex PCR; in TCRdb, only in-frame clones are kept and a portion is missing. The sample consists of tens of thousands of clones, 80% to 95% of them appearing once. Sequencing was carried out using blood. The receptors were sampled from a male donor with vitiligo. CDR3s include the opening cysteine and the closing phenylalanine or tryptophan. Fields, in order: clone size, V gene, D gene, J gene, CDR3 protein, CDR3 DNA. D genes are given only for firm matches. Size is stated for part of the rows, as once, few or many counts, or as a class when the clone is expanded.

few	TRBV4-3	TRBD1	TRBJ2-7	CASSQEETGGYEQYF	TGCGCCAGCAGCCAAGAGGAGACAGGGGGCTACGAGCAGTACTTC
.	TRBV5-8	.	TRBJ2-7	CASSSDRYEQYF	TGTGCCAGCAGCTCAGACAGATACGAGCAGTACTTC
.	TRBV6-1	TRBD1	TRBJ2-7	CASSEPGQGFYEQYF	TGTGCCAGCAGTGAGCCGGGACAGGGGTTCTACGAGCAGTACTTC
.	TRBV28	TRBD1	TRBJ1-5	CASSIGGLSNQPQHF	TGTGCCAGCAGTATAGGGGGCCTTAGCAATCAGCCCCAGCATTTT
.	TRBV10-2	TRBD1	TRBJ1-6	CASSLGQENSPLHF	TGCGCCAGCAGTTTGGGACAGGAGAATTCACCCCTCCACTTT
.	TRBV25-1	.	TRBJ1-1	CASSWAGTRANTEAFF	TGTGCCAGCAGTTGGGCCGGGACTCGGGCGAACACTGAAGCTTTCTTT
once	TRBV7-3	TRBD2	TRBJ2-3	CASSSGGGDTQYF	TGTGCCAGCAGCTCGGGGGGGGGTGATACGCAGTATTTT
.	TRBV12-5	.	TRBJ1-2	CASGLVPPGETNYGYTF	TGTGCTAGTGGTTTGGTACCCCCGGGGGAAACAAACTATGGCTACACCTTC
.	TRBV7-6	TRBD1	TRBJ2-7	CASSTGTAHYYEQYF	TGTGCCAGCAGCACCGGGACAGCCCACTACTACGAGCAGTACTTC
.	TRBV28	TRBD1	TRBJ1-2	CASRRQGVQVLGYTF	TGTGCCAGCAGAAGGCAGGGGGTTCAGGTCCTTGGCTACACCTTC
.	TRBV7-9	.	TRBJ1-2	CASSFQGRGNYGYTF	TGTGCCAGCAGCTTTCAGGGAAGGGGGAACTATGGCTACACCTTC
.	TRBV30	.	TRBJ1-2	CAWSWGGAYGYTF	TGTGCCTGGAGTTGGGGGGGCGCCTATGGCTACACCTTC
.	TRBV5-1	.	TRBJ1-2	CASSFMTGDYGYTF	TGCGCCAGCAGCTTCATGACAGGCGACTATGGCTACACCTTC
.	TRBV14	.	TRBJ1-1	CASSQDAEHRVVGAFF	TGTGCCAGCAGCCAAGATGCCGAACACAGGGTGGTGGGGGCTTTCTTT
.	TRBV7-2	TRBD1	TRBJ1-1	CASSRTGMNTEAFF	TGTGCCAGCAGCCGGACAGGGATGAACACTGAAGCTTTCTTT
.	TRBV27	.	TRBJ2-5	CASSFGVAPRGETQYF	TGTGCCAGCAGTTTTGGGGTCGCCCCAAGGGGAGAGACCCAGTACTTC
.	TRBV13	.	TRBJ2-3	CASSLGSWGRTSDTQYF	TGTGCCAGCAGCTTAGGTTCGTGGGGCCGAACCTCAGATACGCAGTATTTT
.	TRBV27	TRBD1	TRBJ1-4	CASSLVPGQGGEKLFF	TGTGCCAGCAGTTTGGTACCGGGACAGGGAGGTGAAAAACTGTTTTTT
.	TRBV4-3	TRBD2	TRBJ2-7	CASSQRGGPLYMEQYF	TGCGCCAGCAGCCAGCGGGGGGGCCCCTTATATATGGAGCAGTACTTC
once	TRBV7-9	TRBD1	TRBJ2-1	CASSLVAGGVYNEQFF	TGTGCCAGCAGCTTAGTGGCAGGGGGCGTCTACAATGAGCAGTTCTTC
.	TRBV5-6	.	TRBJ1-2	CASSSIRGYTF	TGTGCCAGCAGCAGTATCCGGGGCTACACCTTC
.	TRBV19	.	TRBJ2-7	CASSRAYEQYF	TGTGCCAGTAGTAGAGCCTACGAGCAGTACTTC
.	TRBV28	TRBD2	TRBJ2-3	CASSITSGASTDTQYF	TGTGCCAGCAGTATCACTAGCGGGGCTAGCACAGATACGCAGTATTTT
.	TRBV6-5	.	TRBJ2-3	CASSYSGGTDTQYF	TGTGCCAGCAGTTACTCAGGGGGCACAGATACGCAGTATTTT
.	TRBV29-1	.	TRBJ2-7	CSVVFWAASYEQYF	TGCAGCGTTGTCTTTTGGGCAGCATCCTACGAGCAGTACTTC
.	TRBV7-9	TRBD1	TRBJ1-2	CASSSTGQGVLGVKDYTF	TGTGCCAGCAGCTCCACGGGACAGGGGGTTTTGGGAGTTAAGGACTACACCTTC